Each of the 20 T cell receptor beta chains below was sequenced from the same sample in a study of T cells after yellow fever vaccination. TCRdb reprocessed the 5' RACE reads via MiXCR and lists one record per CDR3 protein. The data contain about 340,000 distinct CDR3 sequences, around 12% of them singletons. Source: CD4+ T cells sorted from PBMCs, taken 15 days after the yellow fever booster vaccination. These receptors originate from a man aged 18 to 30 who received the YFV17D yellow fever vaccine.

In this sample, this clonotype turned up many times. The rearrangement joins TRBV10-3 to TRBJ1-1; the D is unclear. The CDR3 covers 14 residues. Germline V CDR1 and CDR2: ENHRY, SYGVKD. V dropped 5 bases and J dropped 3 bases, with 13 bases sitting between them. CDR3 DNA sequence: TGTGCCATCAGTACACGGGAGGGAGACACTGAAGCTTTCTTT. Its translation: CAISTREGDTEAFF.

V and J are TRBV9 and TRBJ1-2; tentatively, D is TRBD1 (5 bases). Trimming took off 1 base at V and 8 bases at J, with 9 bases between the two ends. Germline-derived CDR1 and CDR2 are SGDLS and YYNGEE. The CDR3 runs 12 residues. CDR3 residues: CASSVRGGGYTF. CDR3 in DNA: TGTGCCAGCAGCGTACGGGGGGGAGGCTACACCTTC.

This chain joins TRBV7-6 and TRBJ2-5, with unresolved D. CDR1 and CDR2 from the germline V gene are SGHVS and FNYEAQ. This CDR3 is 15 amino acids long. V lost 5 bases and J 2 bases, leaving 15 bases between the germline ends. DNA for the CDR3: TGTGCCAGCAGCCCTCTAGTGCACATACAAGAGACCCAGTACTTC. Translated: CASSPLVHIQETQYF.

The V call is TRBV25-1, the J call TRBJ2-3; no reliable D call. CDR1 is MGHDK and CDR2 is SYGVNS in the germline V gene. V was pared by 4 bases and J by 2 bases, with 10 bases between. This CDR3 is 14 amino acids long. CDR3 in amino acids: CASSVNTYTDTQYF. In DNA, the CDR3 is TGTGCCAGCAGTGTGAACACCTACACAGATACGCAGTATTTT.

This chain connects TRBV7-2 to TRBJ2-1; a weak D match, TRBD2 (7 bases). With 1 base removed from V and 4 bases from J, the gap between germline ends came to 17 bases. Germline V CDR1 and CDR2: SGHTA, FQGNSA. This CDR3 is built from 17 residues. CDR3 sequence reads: CASSLEWRGPNYNEQFF. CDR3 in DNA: TGTGCCAGCAGCTTAGAGTGGCGGGGGCCCAATTACAATGAGCAGTTCTTC.

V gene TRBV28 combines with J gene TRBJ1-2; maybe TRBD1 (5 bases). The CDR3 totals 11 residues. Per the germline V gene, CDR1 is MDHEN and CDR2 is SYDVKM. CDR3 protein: CASGDYYGYTF. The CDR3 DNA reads TGTGCAAGCGGGGACTACTATGGCTACACCTTC.

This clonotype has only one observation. The CDR3 DNA sequence: TGTGCCAGCAGCCAAGAACTCGACAGAGGAGGTAGTTCACCCCTCCACTTT. Translation: CASSQELDRGGSSPLHF. V and J are TRBV4-2 and TRBJ1-6; D may be TRBD1 (5 bases). The germline gives CDR1 LGHNA, CDR2 YNFKEQ. V lost 0 bases and J 9 bases, leaving 18 bases between the germline ends. The CDR3 spans 17 residues.

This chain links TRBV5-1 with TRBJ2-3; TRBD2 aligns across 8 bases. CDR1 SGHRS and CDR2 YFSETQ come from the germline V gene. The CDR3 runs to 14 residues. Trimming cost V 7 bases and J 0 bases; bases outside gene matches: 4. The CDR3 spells CASSGGGSTDTQYF. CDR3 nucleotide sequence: TGCGCCAGCTCGGGGGGGGGAAGCACAGATACGCAGTATTTT.

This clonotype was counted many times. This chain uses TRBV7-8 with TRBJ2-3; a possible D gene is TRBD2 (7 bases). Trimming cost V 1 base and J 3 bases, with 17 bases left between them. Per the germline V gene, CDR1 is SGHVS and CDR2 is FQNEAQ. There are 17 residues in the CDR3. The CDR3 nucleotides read TGTGCCAGCAGCTTAGTCCCGAGGGGGGGCGGAACAGATACGCAGTATTTT. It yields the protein CASSLVPRGGGTDTQYF.

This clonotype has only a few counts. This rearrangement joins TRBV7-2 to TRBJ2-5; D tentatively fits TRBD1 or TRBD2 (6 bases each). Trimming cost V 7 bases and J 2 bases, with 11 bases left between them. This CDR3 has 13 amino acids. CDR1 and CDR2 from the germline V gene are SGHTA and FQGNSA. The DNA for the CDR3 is TGTGCCAGCAAAAGGGGGGCACAAGAGACCCAGTACTTC. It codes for CASKRGAQETQYF. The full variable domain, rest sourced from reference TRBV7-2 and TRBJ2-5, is GAGVSQSPSNKVTEKGKDVELRCDPISGHTALYWYRQSLGQGLEFLIYFQGNSAPDKSGLPSDRFSAERTGGSVSTLTIQRTQQEDSAVYLCASKRGAQETQYFGPGTRLLVL.

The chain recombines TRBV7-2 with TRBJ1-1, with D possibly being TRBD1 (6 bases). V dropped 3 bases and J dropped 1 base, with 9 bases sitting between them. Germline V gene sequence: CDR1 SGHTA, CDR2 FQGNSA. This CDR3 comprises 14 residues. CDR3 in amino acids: CASSLGAWNTEAFF. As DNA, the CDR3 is TGTGCCAGCAGCTTGGGGGCATGGAACACTGAAGCTTTCTTT. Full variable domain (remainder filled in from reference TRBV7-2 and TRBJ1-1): GAGVSQSPSNKVTEKGKDVELRCDPISGHTALYWYRQSLGQGLEFLIYFQGNSAPDKSGLPSDRFSAERTGGSVSTLTIQRTQQEDSAVYLCASSLGAWNTEAFFGQGTRLTVV.

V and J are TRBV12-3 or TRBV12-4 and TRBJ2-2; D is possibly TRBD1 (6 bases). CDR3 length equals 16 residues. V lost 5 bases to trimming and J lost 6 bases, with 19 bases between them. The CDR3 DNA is TGTGCCAGCAGTATATCCGGAACAGGGCGTTCCGGGGAGCTGTTTTTT. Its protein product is CASSISGTGRSGELFF.

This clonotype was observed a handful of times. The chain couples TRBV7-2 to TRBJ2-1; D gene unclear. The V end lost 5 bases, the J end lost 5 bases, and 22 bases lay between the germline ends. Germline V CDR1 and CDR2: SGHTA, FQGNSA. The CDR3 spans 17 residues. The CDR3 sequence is CASSPPLGFGLDNEQFF. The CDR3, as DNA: TGTGCCAGCAGCCCCCCGTTGGGTTTCGGCCTCGACAATGAGCAGTTCTTC.

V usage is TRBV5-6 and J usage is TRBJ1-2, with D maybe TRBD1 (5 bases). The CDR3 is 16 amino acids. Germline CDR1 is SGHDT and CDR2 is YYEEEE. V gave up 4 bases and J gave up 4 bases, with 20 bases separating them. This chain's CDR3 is CASSLLQDSLLYGYTF. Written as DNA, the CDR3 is TGTGCCAGCAGCCTTCTACAGGACTCCTTACTCTATGGCTACACCTTC.

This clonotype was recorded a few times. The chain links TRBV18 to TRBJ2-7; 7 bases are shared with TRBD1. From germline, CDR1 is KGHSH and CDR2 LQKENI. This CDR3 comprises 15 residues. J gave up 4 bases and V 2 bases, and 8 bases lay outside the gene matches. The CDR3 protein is CASSPSTGVGYEQYF. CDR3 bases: TGTGCCAGCTCACCATCAACAGGGGTAGGGTACGAGCAGTACTTC. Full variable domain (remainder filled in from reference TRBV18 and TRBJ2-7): NAGVMQNPRHLVRRRGQEARLRCSPMKGHSHVYWYRQLPEEGLKFMVYLQKENIIDESGMPKERFSAEFPKEGPSILRIQQVVRGDSAAYFCASSPSTGVGYEQYFGPGTRLTVT.

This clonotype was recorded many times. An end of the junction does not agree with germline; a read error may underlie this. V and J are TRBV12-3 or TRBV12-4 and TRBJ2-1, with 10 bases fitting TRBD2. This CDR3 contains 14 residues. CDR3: CASSIAGGNNEQFF. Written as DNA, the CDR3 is TGTGCCAGCAGTATAGCGGGGGGTAACAATGAGCAGTTCTTC.

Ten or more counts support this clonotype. In DNA, the CDR3 is TGTGCCAGCAGCGCCATGGCAGGGGTGAACACTGAAGCTTTCTTT. This gives the protein CASSAMAGVNTEAFF. The chain combines TRBV12-3 or TRBV12-4 with TRBJ1-1, with D possibly matching TRBD1 (6 bases). The V and J ends lost 6 bases and 0 bases respectively, with 14 bases between them. The CDR3 contains 15 residues.

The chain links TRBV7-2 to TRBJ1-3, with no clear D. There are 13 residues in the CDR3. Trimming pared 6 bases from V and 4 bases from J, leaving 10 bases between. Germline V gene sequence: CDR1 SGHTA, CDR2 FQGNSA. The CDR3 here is CASRGSSGNTIYF. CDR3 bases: TGTGCCAGCAGAGGGTCTTCGGGAAACACCATATATTTT. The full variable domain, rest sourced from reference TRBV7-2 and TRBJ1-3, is GAGVSQSPSNKVTEKGKDVELRCDPISGHTALYWYRQSLGQGLEFLIYFQGNSAPDKSGLPSDRFSAERTGGSVSTLTIQRTQQEDSAVYLCASRGSSGNTIYFGEGSWLTVV.

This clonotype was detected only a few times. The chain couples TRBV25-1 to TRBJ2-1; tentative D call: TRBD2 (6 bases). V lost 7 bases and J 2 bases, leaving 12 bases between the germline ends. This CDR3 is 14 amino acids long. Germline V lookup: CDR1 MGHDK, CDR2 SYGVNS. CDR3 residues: CASTFGGPYNEQFF. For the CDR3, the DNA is TGTGCCAGCACATTCGGGGGTCCCTACAATGAGCAGTTCTTC.

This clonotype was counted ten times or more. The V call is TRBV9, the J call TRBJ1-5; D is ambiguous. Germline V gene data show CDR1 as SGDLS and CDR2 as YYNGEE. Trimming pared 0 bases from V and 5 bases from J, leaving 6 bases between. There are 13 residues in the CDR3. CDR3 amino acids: CASSVGVDQPQHF. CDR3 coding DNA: TGTGCCAGCAGCGTAGGGGTGGATCAGCCCCAGCATTTT.